One sample yielded the 13 T cell receptor beta chains listed below, sequenced in a study of T cell repertoires in cytomegalovirus infection. MiXCR, applied by TCRdb to the reads, yields one record per CDR3 protein. The table has around 450,000 distinct CDR3 sequences, roughly 30% seen once. Sequenced input: PBMCs. These receptors were obtained from a human donor in good health (CMV status not recorded). Some clones in this sample may be carry-over from other donors' samples.

This chain joins TRBV7-6 and TRBJ2-5; 9 bases line up with TRBD2. From germline, CDR1 is SGHVS and CDR2 FNYEAQ. With 5 bases clipped from V and 2 bases from J, the junction kept 6 bases outside the gene matches. The CDR3 covers 15 residues. CDR3 nucleotides: TGTGCCAGCAGCGTTAGCGGGGGTGTACAAGAGACCCAGTACTTC. Translating gives CASSVSGGVQETQYF.

This clonotype was seen more than once but under ten times. V gene TRBV19 combines with J gene TRBJ1-1; no firm D call. The V and J ends lost 1 base and 0 bases respectively, with 9 bases between them. Germline CDR1 LNHDA, CDR2 SQIVND (reference sequence). The CDR3 runs to 15 residues. CDR3 protein: CASSIVWQLNTEAFF. CDR3 sequence (DNA): TGTGCCAGTAGTATAGTTTGGCAGTTGAACACTGAAGCTTTCTTT.

The rearrangement joins TRBV20-1 to TRBJ1-1; no clear D gene. The V gene's germline CDR1 is DFQATT and CDR2 SNEGSKA (reference sequence). The CDR3 contains 13 residues. V was pared by 6 bases and J by 1 base, with 12 bases between. The CDR3 is CSATRQTNTEAFF. CDR3 DNA sequence: TGCAGTGCAACCCGACAAACGAACACTGAAGCTTTCTTT.

This clonotype occurred many times. The chain recombines TRBV12-3 or TRBV12-4 with TRBJ2-5; D may be TRBD2 (5 bases). V was clipped by 3 bases and J by 1 base, with 9 bases between them. The CDR3 runs 14 residues. The CDR3 bases are TGTGCCAGCAGTTTCTTCAGCGGCCAAGAGACCCAGTACTTC. It is translated as CASSFFSGQETQYF.

This clonotype has only a few counts. The chain joins TRBV6-2 or TRBV6-3 to TRBJ2-7, with D uncertain. Per germline, CDR1 MNHEY and CDR2 SVGEGT. Trimming removed 6 bases from V and 3 bases from J, with 12 bases in between. The CDR3 sequence is 13 residues long. The CDR3 nucleotides read TGTGCCAGCAGCGCCCGGCGGCACTACGAGCAGTACTTC. It yields the protein CASSARRHYEQYF.

The V gene is TRBV4-1, the J gene TRBJ2-5; D might be TRBD2 (7 bases). Trimming pared 0 bases from V and 4 bases from J, leaving 12 bases between. The germline CDR1 and CDR2 sequences are MGHRA and YSYEKL. There are 15 residues in the CDR3. CDR3 bases: TGCGCCAGCAGCCAAGACTCGGGGGGCGCAGAGACCCAGTACTTC. As protein: CASSQDSGGAETQYF.

This clonotype was detected only a few times. The V gene is TRBV12-3 or TRBV12-4, the J gene TRBJ2-2; possible D gene TRBD2, 5 bases. There are 13 residues in the CDR3. V was trimmed by 1 base and J by 6 bases, leaving 6 bases between them. DNA of the CDR3: TGTGCCAGCAGTTTAGGGGGAGCCGGGGAGCTGTTTTTT. This translates into CASSLGGAGELFF.

This clonotype was counted only a few times. The chain carries TRBV4-1 and TRBJ2-2; 7 positions agree with TRBD1. V was clipped by 0 bases and J by 7 bases; unmatched bases: 8. Germline loops: CDR1 MGHRA, CDR2 YSYEKL. The CDR3 consists of 16 residues. CDR3 coding DNA: TGCGCCAGCAGCCAAGAAGGCGACAGGGTTAACGGGGAGCTGTTTTTT. Residues: CASSQEGDRVNGELFF.

As regards this clonotype: The junction departs from the called germline gene at one end, perhaps through a read error. The chain couples TRBV15 to TRBJ2-7; the D gene is possibly TRBD1 (6 bases). This CDR3 is 14 amino acids long. Germline CDR1 LNHNV, CDR2 YYDKDF (reference sequence). CDR3 nucleotides: TGTTCCACCAGCGGCCGGGACAACACCTACGAGCAGTACTTC. Translation gives CSTSGRDNTYEQYF.

This clonotype showed up just a few times. The chain carries TRBV6-4 and TRBJ2-2; 8 bases agree with TRBD2. Germline CDR1 and CDR2: MRHNA and SNTAGT. V was clipped by 3 bases and J by 3 bases; unmatched bases: 0. This CDR3 contains 14 residues. This chain's CDR3 is CASSEAGDTGELFF. CDR3 coding DNA: TGTGCCAGCAGTGAAGCGGGGGACACCGGGGAGCTGTTTTTT.

J is TRBJ2-3 and V is TRBV9, with 8 bases that match TRBD2. V shed 4 bases, J shed 2 bases, and the junction held 15 bases outside the gene matches. The CDR3 covers 18 residues. Germline V gene data show CDR1 as SGDLS and CDR2 as YYNGEE. Written as DNA, the CDR3 is TGTGCCAGCAGCTCCCAGGGTCGAAGCGGGGGAGACACAGATACGCAGTATTTT. Translating it yields CASSSQGRSGGDTDTQYF.

This clonotype was observed a handful of times. The chain employs TRBV11-2 and TRBJ2-5, with 10 bases identical to TRBD2. The trim removed 3 bases at V and 2 bases at J, leaving 6 bases unmatched. The germline V gene has CDR1 SGHAT and CDR2 FQNNGV. This CDR3 is built from 16 residues. The CDR3 DNA is TGTGCCAGCAGCTTGGTCACTAGCGGGGATCAAGAGACCCAGTACTTC. It codes for CASSLVTSGDQETQYF.

The rearrangement uses TRBV20-1 and TRBJ2-4; D is ambiguous. The V gene's germline CDR1 is DFQATT and CDR2 SNEGSKA (reference sequence). V gave up 7 bases and J gave up 0 bases, with 13 bases separating them. This CDR3 contains 14 residues. In nucleotides, the CDR3 is TGCAGTGGATTTTGGGCCCTAGCCAAAAACATTCAGTACTTC. It yields the protein CSGFWALAKNIQYF.